These 4 T cell receptor beta chains originate from one sample sequenced in a study of blood T cell repertoires in COVID-19. The repertoire was sequenced with immunoSEQ multiplex PCR; TCRdb's copy has only in-frame clones and lacks some. Of about 310,000 clones detected, 90% appear once; the ten largest clones hold around 0.97%. Specimen: peripheral blood. The origin of the receptors is a woman in her 40s with COVID-19, enrolled during active disease.

The chain carries TRBV28 and TRBJ1-2, with 8 bases lining up with TRBD1. The V gene's germline CDR1 is MDHEN and CDR2 SYDVKM. The CDR3 spans 14 residues. V dropped 2 bases and J dropped 6; count of bases not matched to a gene: 5. This chain's CDR3 is CASSLGQGFDGYTF. The DNA for the CDR3 is TGTGCCAGCAGTTTAGGACAGGGCTTCGATGGCTACACCTTC.

The V call is TRBV5-8, the J call TRBJ1-5; D is unclear. Trimming shortened V by 0 bases and J by 0 bases, and 10 bases separated the two germline ends. The germline gives CDR1 SGHTS, CDR2 YDEGEE. There are 16 residues in the CDR3. DNA for the CDR3: TGTGCCAGCAGCTTGGAGGAGAAAGCTAGCAATCAGCCCCAGCATTTT. Residues: CASSLEEKASNQPQHF.

This clone was seen a single time. CDR3 loop: CASRLTGTGFYYGYTF. The CDR3 coding sequence is TGTGCCAGCAGACTCACCGGGACAGGGTTTTACTATGGCTACACCTTC. The chain uses TRBV28 and TRBJ1-2; 9 nucleotides agree with TRBD1. This CDR3 is 16 amino acids long. The germline gives CDR1 MDHEN, CDR2 SYDVKM. Unmatched junction bases numbered 11, after V lost 6 bases and J lost 3 bases.

This chain links TRBV9 with TRBJ2-1; TRBD2 might be the D (6 bases). Trimming pared 0 bases from V and 7 bases from J, leaving 11 bases between. The CDR3 consists of 14 residues. Germline assignment: CDR1 SGDLS and CDR2 YYNGEE. The DNA of the CDR3 is TGTGCCAGCAGCGTAGAAGGGACTCTTAATGAGCAGTTCTTC. Its translation is CASSVEGTLNEQFF.